This T cell receptor (beta chain) was retrieved from a study of T-cell memory formation after mild COVID-19. General study findings and limits: A subset of responding clones appeared in pre-infection memory, suggesting cross-reactive memory joined.

In this sample, this clonotype turned up a few times. As yet, its antigen is unknown. This CDR3 is 13 amino acids long. The V and J ends lost 2 bases and 5 bases respectively, with 9 bases between them. Germline-derived CDR1 and CDR2 are MNHEY and SVGAGI. Each CDR3 protein gets one entry after TCRdb re-called the 5' RACE reads with MiXCR. The data show 250,000 to 350,000 distinct CDR3 sequences, under 20% seen once. This chain links TRBV6-5 with TRBJ2-5; D uncertain. The sequenced sample consisted of PBMCs or a T cell subset sorted from them (not recorded which). The clonotype originates from a man younger than 30 who had mild COVID-19 (a few samples of this study predate the infection). Cell type and time point are not known. The CDR3 bases are TGTGCCAGCAGTTACAACTACTGGGAGACCCAGTACTTC. It yields the protein CASSYNYWETQYF.